The rows below give T cell receptor beta chains drawn from one sample of a study of cytomegalovirus exposure and HLA in healthy donors. Profiled with immunoSEQ multiplex PCR; TCRdb holds only in-frame clones, not every one. This sample has roughly 180,000 clones, with approximately 80% found just once. Sequencing was carried out using PBMCs. Receptors were obtained from a man in his late teens or twenties in good health and CMV-seronegative. Both conserved end residues are part of each CDR3. A D gene is named only where the DNA matches it firmly.

D: .; V: TRBV7-9; J: TRBJ2-5; CDR3: CASSLANDIRGMGTQYF; DNA: TGTGCCAGCAGCTTAGCCAATGACATAAGGGGAATGGGGACCCAGTACTTC
D: TRBD2; V: TRBV4-1; J: TRBJ2-5; CDR3: CASSQDWASGGAFETQYF; DNA: TGCGCCAGCAGCCAAGATTGGGCTAGCGGGGGGGCCTTTGAGACCCAGTACTTC
D: .; V: TRBV7-2; J: TRBJ1-4; CDR3: CASSLGGRTNEKLFF; DNA: TGTGCCAGCAGCCTGGGGGGGAGAACTAATGAAAAACTGTTTTTT
D: .; V: TRBV19; J: TRBJ2-7; CDR3: CASSTPGDYEQYF; DNA: TGTGCCAGTAGTACCCCTGGAGATTACGAGCAGTACTTC
D: TRBD2; V: TRBV4-1; J: TRBJ2-2; CDR3: CASSQDGGGRENGELFF; DNA: TGCGCCAGCAGCCAAGATGGAGGCGGGAGGGAAAACGGGGAGCTGTTTTTT
D: TRBD1; V: TRBV12-5; J: TRBJ1-4; CDR3: CASGLAPGQLEEKLFF; DNA: TGTGCTAGTGGTTTGGCCCCGGGACAGTTAGAAGAAAAACTGTTTTTT
D: .; V: TRBV28; J: TRBJ1-2; CDR3: CASQTTGYGYTF; DNA: TGTGCCAGCCAAACCACCGGGTATGGCTACACCTTC
D: .; V: TRBV5-1; J: TRBJ1-1; CDR3: CASSLGAEAFF; DNA: TGCGCCAGCAGCTTGGGGGCCGAAGCTTTCTTT
D: TRBD1; V: TRBV5-1; J: TRBJ2-2; CDR3: CASSPGQGFSGELFF; DNA: TGCGCCAGCAGCCCGGGACAGGGCTTCTCCGGGGAGCTGTTTTTT
D: .; V: TRBV5-6; J: TRBJ2-2; CDR3: CASSAGPFGELFF; DNA: TGTGCCAGCAGCGCGGGTCCCTTCGGGGAGCTGTTTTTT
D: TRBD2; V: TRBV19; J: TRBJ2-1; CDR3: CATGLAGGDNEQFF; DNA: TGTGCCACGGGACTAGCGGGAGGGGACAATGAGCAGTTCTTC